Described below is a single T cell receptor beta chain sequence and its context. What it binds is unknown. Splitting of each subset's genomic DNA was done evenly across several immunoSEQ plates. Here immunoSEQ multiplex PCR was the method, and the copy in TCRdb shows in-frame clones only, minus some. Of fewer than 2.5 million clones detected, over 85% appear once; the ten largest clones hold approximately 0.35%. Within Nashville, Tennessee resided all donors, each a Caucasian adult. This specimen comes from a study of shared clonotypes between healthy human individuals. CDR3 size: 12 residues. The ends were cut back, 8 bases at V and 5 bases at J, with 12 bases in the middle. Germline V gives CDR1 ENHRY, CDR2 SYGVKD. Overall study findings and caveats: Only blood was sampled; tissue repertoires likely differ. Across a few donors, naive CD4 shared 5% to 6.5%, naive CD8 3.5% to 4%, memory CD4 about 2.5%, memory CD8 over 0.3%.

Sequencing was performed on naive CD4+ T cells from PBMCs. The subset is: CD45RA+ positively selected. The clonotype was recovered from a man aged 18 to 29 in good health. Some clones in this sample may be carry-over from other donors' samples. The chain combines TRBV10-3 with TRBJ2-5; TRBD2 might be the D (6 bases). DNA for the CDR3: TGTGCCATCGGCGGGAACAAGGAGACCCAGTACTTC. Amino acids: CAIGGNKETQYF.